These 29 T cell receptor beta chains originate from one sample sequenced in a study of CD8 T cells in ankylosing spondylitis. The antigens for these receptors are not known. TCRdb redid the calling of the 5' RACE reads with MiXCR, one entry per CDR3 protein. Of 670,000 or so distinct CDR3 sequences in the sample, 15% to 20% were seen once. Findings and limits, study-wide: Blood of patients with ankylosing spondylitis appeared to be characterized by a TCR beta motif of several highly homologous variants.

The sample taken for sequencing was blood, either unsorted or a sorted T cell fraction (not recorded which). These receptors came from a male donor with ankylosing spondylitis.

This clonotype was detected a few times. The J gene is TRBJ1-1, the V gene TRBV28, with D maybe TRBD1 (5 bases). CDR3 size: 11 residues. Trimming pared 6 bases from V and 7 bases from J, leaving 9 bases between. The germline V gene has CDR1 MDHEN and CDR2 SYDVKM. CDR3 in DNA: TGTGCCAGCAGACGACAGATTGAAGCTTTCTTT. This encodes CASRRQIEAFF.

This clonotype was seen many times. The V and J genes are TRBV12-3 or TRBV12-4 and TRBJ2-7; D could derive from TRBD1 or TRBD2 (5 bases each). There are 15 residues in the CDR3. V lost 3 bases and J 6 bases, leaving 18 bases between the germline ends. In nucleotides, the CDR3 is TGTGCCAGCAGTTTGATGGGGGAACGTCGGGGCGAGCAGTACTTC. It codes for CASSLMGERRGEQYF.

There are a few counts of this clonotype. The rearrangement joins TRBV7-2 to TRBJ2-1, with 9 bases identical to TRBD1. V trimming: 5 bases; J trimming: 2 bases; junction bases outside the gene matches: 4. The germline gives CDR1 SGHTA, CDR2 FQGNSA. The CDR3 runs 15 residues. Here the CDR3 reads CASSPNRGPYNEQFF. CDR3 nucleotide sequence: TGTGCCAGCAGCCCTAACAGGGGGCCCTACAATGAGCAGTTCTTC.

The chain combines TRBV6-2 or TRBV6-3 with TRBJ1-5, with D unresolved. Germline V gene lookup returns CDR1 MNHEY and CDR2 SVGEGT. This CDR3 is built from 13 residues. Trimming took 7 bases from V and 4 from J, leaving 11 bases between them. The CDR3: CASTEDWNQPQHF. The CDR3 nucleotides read TGTGCCAGCACCGAGGACTGGAATCAGCCCCAGCATTTT.

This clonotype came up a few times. As DNA, the CDR3 is TGTGCCAGCGGGACGGGTGGTAGGAGCTCCTACGAGCAGTACTTC. Amino acids: CASGTGGRSSYEQYF. The V call is TRBV12-3 or TRBV12-4, the J call TRBJ2-7; either TRBD1 or TRBD2 may supply D (5 bases each). The CDR3 loop spans 15 amino acids. V shed 8 bases and J shed 0 bases, with 17 bases lying between them.

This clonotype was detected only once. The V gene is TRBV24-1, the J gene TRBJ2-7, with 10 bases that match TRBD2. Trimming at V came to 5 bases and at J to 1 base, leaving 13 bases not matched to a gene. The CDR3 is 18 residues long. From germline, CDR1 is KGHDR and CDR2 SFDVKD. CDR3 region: CATSVGLAGVIKSYEQYF. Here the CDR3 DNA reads TGTGCCACCAGTGTTGGTCTAGCGGGAGTGATAAAGTCCTACGAGCAGTACTTC.

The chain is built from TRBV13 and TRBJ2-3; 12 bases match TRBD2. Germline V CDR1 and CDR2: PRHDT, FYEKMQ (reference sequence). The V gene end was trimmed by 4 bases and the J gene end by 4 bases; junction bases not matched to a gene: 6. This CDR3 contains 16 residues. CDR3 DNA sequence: TGTGCCAGCAGCTCCTCTAGCGGGAGGGAGGCAGATACGCAGTATTTT. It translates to CASSSSSGREADTQYF.

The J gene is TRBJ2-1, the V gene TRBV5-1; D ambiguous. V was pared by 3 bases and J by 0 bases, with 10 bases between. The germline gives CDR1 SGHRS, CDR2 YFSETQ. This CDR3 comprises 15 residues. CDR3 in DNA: TGCGCCAGCAGCTCCGATCCATTCTCCTACAATGAGCAGTTCTTC. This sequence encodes CASSSDPFSYNEQFF.

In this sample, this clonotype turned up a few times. The CDR3 sequence: CASSLIVEGNGYTF. The CDR3 DNA sequence: TGCGCCAGCAGCTTGATCGTGGAGGGCAATGGCTACACCTTC. The gene calls are TRBV5-1 and TRBJ1-2; no clear D. Germline lookup yields CDR1 SGHRS and CDR2 YFSETQ. V was trimmed by 1 base and J by 6 bases, leaving 13 bases between them. CDR3 size: 14 residues.

The DNA for the CDR3 is TGTGCCAGCTCACCTACACCGATCGGTGGTGGTGAAAAACTGTTTTTT. This translates into CASSPTPIGGGEKLFF. The chain couples TRBV18 to TRBJ1-4; D not certain. Germline CDR1 reads KGHSH; CDR2 reads LQKENI. The V end lost 3 bases, the J end lost 7 bases, and 18 bases lay between the germline ends. This CDR3 is built from 16 residues.

CDR3 DNA sequence: TGCGCCAGCAGAACAGGACTAGCGGGAGTAATTTCCTACGAGCAGTACTTC. This sequence encodes CASRTGLAGVISYEQYF. This chain uses TRBV5-1 with TRBJ2-7; 13 bases match TRBD2. This CDR3 contains 17 residues. Losses at the gene ends were 5 bases for V and 1 base for J; bases not matched to a gene: 9. Looked up from germline, CDR1 is SGHRS and CDR2 is YFSETQ.

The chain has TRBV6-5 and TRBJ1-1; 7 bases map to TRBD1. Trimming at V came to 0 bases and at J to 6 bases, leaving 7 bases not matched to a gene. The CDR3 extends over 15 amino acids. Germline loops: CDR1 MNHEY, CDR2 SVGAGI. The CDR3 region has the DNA TGTGCCAGCAGTTACTCGTCAGGGGGGCTGGCTGAAGCTTTCTTT. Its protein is CASSYSSGGLAEAFF.

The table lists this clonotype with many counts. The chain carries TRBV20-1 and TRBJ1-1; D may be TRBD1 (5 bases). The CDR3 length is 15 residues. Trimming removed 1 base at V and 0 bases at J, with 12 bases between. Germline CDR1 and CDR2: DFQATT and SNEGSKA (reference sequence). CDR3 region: CSARGGTAVNTEAFF. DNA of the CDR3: TGCAGTGCTAGAGGGGGGACGGCGGTGAACACTGAAGCTTTCTTT.

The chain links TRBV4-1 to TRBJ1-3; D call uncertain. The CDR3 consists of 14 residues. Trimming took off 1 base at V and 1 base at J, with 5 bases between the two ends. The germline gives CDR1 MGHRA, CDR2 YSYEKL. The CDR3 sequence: CASSQVGSGNTIYF. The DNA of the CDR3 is TGCGCCAGCAGCCAAGTGGGGTCTGGAAACACCATATATTTT.

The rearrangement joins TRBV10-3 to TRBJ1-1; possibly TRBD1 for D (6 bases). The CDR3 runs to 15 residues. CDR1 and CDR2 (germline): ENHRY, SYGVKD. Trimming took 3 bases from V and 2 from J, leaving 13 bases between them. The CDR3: CAISDPGQRNTEAFF. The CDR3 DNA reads TGTGCCATCAGTGACCCTGGACAGAGAAACACTGAAGCTTTCTTT.

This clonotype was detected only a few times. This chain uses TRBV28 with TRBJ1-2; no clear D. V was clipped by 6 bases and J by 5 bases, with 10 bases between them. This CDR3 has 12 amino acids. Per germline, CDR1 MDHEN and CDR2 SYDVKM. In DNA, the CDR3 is TGTGCCAGCAGACCCGGGCTTTATGGCTACACCTTC. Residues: CASRPGLYGYTF.

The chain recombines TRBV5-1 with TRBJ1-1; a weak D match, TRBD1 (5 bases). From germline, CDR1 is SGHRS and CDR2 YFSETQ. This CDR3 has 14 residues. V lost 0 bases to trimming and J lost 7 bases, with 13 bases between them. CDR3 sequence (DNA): TGCGCCAGCAGCTTGGCCGGGGGGGAGTATGAAGCTTTCTTT. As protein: CASSLAGGEYEAFF.

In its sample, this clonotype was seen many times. In DNA, the CDR3 is TGTGCCAGCAGTTTGGGGTCTGTCTATAGCAATCAGCCCCAGCATTTT. It encodes CASSLGSVYSNQPQHF. This rearrangement joins TRBV12-3 or TRBV12-4 to TRBJ1-5; no clear D. The CDR3 has 16 residues. V was clipped by 3 bases and J by 0 bases, with 12 bases between them.

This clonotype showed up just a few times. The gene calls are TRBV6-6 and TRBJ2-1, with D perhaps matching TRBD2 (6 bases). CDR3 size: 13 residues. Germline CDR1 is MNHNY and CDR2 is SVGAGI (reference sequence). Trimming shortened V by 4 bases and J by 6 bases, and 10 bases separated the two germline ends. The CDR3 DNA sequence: TGTGCCAGCAGTTCCGCGGGACTCAATGAGCAGTTCTTC. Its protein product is CASSSAGLNEQFF.

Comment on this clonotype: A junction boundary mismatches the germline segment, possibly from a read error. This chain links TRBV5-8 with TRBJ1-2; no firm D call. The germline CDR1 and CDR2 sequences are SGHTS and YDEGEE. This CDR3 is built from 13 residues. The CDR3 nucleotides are TGTGCCATCAGCCCTCTCCGGACCGAGGGCTACACCTTC. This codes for CAISPLRTEGYTF.

The CDR3 DNA reads TGCGCCAGCAGCCAAGAGGCTTTGACAGCGGATAATGAGCAGTTCTTC. The encoded protein is CASSQEALTADNEQFF. The chain carries TRBV4-1 and TRBJ2-1, with D possibly being TRBD1 or TRBD2 (5 bases each). Deletions cut 0 bases from V and 7 bases from J, with 16 bases between. The CDR3 covers 16 residues. In germline, CDR1 is MGHRA, CDR2 YSYEKL.

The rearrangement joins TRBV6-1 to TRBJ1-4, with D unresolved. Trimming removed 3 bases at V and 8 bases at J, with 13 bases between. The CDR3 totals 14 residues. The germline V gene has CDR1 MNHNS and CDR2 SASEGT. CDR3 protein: CASSDPGRQEKLFF. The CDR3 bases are TGTGCCAGCAGTGACCCCGGGCGGCAGGAAAAACTGTTTTTT.

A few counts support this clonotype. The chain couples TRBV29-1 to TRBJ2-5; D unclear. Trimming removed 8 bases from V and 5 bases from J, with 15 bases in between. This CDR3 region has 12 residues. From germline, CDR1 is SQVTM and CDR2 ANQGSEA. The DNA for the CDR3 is TGCAGCTCAGGTTGGGGTGGGGAGACCCAGTACTTC. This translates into CSSGWGGETQYF.

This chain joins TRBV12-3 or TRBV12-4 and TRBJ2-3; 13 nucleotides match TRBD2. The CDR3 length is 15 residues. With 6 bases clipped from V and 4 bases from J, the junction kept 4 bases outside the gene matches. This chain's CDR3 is CASRSGLAGPDTQYF. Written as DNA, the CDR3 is TGTGCCAGCAGGTCGGGACTAGCGGGACCAGATACGCAGTATTTT.

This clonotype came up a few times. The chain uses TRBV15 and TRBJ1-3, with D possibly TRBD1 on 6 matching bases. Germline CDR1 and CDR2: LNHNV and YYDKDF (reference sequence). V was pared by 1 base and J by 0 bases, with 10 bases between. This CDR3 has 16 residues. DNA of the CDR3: TGTGCCACCAGCAGAGGAGGGGGGATCTCTGGAAACACCATATATTTT. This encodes CATSRGGGISGNTIYF.

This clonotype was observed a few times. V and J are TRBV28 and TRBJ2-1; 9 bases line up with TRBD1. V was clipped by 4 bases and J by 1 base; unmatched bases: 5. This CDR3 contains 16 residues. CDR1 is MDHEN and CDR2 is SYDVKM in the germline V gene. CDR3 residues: CASSYTGQGSYNEQFF. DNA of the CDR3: TGTGCCAGCAGTTATACCGGACAGGGGTCCTACAATGAGCAGTTCTTC.

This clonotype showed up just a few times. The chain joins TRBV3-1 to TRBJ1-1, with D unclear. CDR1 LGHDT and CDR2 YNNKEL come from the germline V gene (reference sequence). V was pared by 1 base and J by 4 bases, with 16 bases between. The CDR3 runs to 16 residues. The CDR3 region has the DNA TGTGCCAGCAGCCAAGCGGGTTGGAGCCGTGGCACTGAAGCTTTCTTT. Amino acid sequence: CASSQAGWSRGTEAFF.

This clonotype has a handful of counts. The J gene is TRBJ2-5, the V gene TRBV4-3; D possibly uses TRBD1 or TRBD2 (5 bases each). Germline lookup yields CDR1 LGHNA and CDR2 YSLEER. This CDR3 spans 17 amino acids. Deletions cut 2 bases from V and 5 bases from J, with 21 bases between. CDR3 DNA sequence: TGCGCCAGCAGCCAAAGGATCGGGGCTAATAGTAAGGAGACCCAGTACTTC. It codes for CASSQRIGANSKETQYF.

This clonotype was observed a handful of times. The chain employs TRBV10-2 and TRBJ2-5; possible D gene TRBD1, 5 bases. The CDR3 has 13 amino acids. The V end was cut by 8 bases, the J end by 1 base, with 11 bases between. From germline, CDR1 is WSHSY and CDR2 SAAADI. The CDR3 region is CASGRALQETQYF. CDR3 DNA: TGCGCCAGCGGCAGGGCCCTCCAAGAGACCCAGTACTTC.